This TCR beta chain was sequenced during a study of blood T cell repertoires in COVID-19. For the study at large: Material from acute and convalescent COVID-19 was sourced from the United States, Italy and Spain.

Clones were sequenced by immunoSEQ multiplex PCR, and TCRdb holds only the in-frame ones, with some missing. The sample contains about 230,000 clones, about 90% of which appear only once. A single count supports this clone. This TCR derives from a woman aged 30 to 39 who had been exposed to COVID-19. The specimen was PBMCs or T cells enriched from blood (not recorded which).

In DNA form, the CDR3 reads TGTGCCAGCGTTTATGGTCGGGGTCAGCCCCAGCATTTT. Translating it yields CASVYGRGQPQHF. The chain uses TRBV6-5 and TRBJ1-5; no clear D gene. Per the germline V gene, CDR1 is MNHEY and CDR2 is SVGAGI. The CDR3 runs 13 residues. V was clipped by 8 bases and J by 6 bases, with 14 bases between them.